This TCR beta chain originates from a study of human T cells and chemical hapten exposure (dated by TCRdb to the early 2020s). Concerning the study at large: For sensitization, 2% DPC in acetone was applied to a 2 cm by 2 cm area of upper inner arm skin. Alopecia areata with under or over 50% scalp involvement, alopecia totalis and alopecia universalis were represented in the patient cohort, which was mostly female. Peripheral blood TCR repertoire changes were tracked in vivo in alopecia patients during primary and secondary sensitization to the hapten diphenylcyclopropenone (DPC). Libraries were combined into a pool for sequencing, and differences in TCR yield between samples came mainly from small differences in library volumes within the pool. Patients additionally received weekly therapeutic DPC doses to the scalp throughout the roughly 24-week study period. Blood samples were taken from patients before sensitization (week 0) and then at 2, 6 and about 24 weeks after DPC sensitization. Patch testing was done on the upper back using Finn chambers containing 0.01% DPC, and results were scored after 6 days according to International Contact Dermatitis Research Group standards. Some 29 alopecia patients gave blood for TCR sequencing at one to four time points (pre-sensitization, 2, 6 and 24 weeks). On the study overall, not on this receptor specifically: Compared with pre-sensitization or healthy control sets, expanded TCRs formed significantly more large CDR3 similarity clusters, which is consistent with antigen-driven responses. Patch test score was positively correlated with the number of PT1 expanded TCRs, with significance at thresholds 8, 16 and 32 but not at 4. After repeated subsampling, the strength of the expansion versus patch-test correlation and the threshold at which it became significant changed. No change with DPC sensitization was found in the number of TCRs above 1 in 1000 frequency, and no evidence of global repertoire structure alterations was found. Because all patients had alopecia, a presumed autoimmune disease, the immune response of the patients might differ from that of healthy individuals.

A word on this clonotype: The antigen this receptor binds is unknown. The input lacks base qualities; no much larger clone sits a single base away.

To prepare the library, RACE was applied. Instrument on record: NextSeq 500. During library preparation, unique molecular identifiers were attached to individual cDNA molecules so that TCRs could be counted in a quantitative, reproducible way. Each blood RNA sample was used to sequence both TCR alpha and TCR beta chains. The source study handled its data this way. Samples had a median of roughly 98,000 TCRs, with a range from about 23,224 to 750,000. The Decombinator software suite was used to annotate the V, J and CDR3 of the TCR reads. For PS versus PT1 abundance plots, all samples were subsampled to the same number of TCRs (28,000). Expanded TCRs were defined as absent before sensitization and observed at least eight times at the 2-week time point. TCRdb reran the public reads through fastp at Q25 and MiXCR, keeping productive beta chains. Merged by CDR3 protein, the rows form single entries marked with the most common genes and DNA. The V and J calls, along with clone size, are taken from TCRdb and not from the paper's own processing. Recorded for this sample are 300,000 to 450,000 distinct CDR3 sequences; approximately 5.8% of them occurred a single time. Jointly, the top ten make up less than 9% of the sample.

V is cut by 7 bases and J by 6 bases, and the space between the germline ends is 16 bases. Sequences SGDLS (CDR1) and YYNGEE (CDR2) are obtained from the germline V gene. The CDR3 runs 13 amino acids, cysteine and phenylalanine included. Solely the CDR3 DNA is kept, with 39 bases framed from the first base. This sample's time point label indicates: pre-sensitization, week 0. Interpreted using the paper, the treatment or condition label stands for: therapeutic diphenylcyclopropenone sensitization with weekly scalp DPC. Blood at each patch-test visit was drawn before the patch test was applied. Patients were considered eligible if aged 18 to 70, diagnosed with alopecia and deemed suitable for DPC therapy, and patients were excluded if pregnant. Unfractionated whole blood was collected in Tempus Blood RNA tubes, and total RNA was extracted from that blood.

Recombination joined TRBV9 with TRBJ1-1, and TRBD1 may be the D gene, going by 5 matching bases. This specimen consisted of whole blood, obtained in connection with sensitization to the hapten diphenylcyclopropenone (DPC). The receptor was isolated from a woman between 18 and 29 years old with alopecia areata. Some clones in this sample may be carry-over from other donors' samples. The nucleotide sequence reads as follows: TGTGCCAGCTCCCGGGGGAGTCCTGCTGAAGCTTTCTTT. Its protein is CASSRGSPAEAFF.